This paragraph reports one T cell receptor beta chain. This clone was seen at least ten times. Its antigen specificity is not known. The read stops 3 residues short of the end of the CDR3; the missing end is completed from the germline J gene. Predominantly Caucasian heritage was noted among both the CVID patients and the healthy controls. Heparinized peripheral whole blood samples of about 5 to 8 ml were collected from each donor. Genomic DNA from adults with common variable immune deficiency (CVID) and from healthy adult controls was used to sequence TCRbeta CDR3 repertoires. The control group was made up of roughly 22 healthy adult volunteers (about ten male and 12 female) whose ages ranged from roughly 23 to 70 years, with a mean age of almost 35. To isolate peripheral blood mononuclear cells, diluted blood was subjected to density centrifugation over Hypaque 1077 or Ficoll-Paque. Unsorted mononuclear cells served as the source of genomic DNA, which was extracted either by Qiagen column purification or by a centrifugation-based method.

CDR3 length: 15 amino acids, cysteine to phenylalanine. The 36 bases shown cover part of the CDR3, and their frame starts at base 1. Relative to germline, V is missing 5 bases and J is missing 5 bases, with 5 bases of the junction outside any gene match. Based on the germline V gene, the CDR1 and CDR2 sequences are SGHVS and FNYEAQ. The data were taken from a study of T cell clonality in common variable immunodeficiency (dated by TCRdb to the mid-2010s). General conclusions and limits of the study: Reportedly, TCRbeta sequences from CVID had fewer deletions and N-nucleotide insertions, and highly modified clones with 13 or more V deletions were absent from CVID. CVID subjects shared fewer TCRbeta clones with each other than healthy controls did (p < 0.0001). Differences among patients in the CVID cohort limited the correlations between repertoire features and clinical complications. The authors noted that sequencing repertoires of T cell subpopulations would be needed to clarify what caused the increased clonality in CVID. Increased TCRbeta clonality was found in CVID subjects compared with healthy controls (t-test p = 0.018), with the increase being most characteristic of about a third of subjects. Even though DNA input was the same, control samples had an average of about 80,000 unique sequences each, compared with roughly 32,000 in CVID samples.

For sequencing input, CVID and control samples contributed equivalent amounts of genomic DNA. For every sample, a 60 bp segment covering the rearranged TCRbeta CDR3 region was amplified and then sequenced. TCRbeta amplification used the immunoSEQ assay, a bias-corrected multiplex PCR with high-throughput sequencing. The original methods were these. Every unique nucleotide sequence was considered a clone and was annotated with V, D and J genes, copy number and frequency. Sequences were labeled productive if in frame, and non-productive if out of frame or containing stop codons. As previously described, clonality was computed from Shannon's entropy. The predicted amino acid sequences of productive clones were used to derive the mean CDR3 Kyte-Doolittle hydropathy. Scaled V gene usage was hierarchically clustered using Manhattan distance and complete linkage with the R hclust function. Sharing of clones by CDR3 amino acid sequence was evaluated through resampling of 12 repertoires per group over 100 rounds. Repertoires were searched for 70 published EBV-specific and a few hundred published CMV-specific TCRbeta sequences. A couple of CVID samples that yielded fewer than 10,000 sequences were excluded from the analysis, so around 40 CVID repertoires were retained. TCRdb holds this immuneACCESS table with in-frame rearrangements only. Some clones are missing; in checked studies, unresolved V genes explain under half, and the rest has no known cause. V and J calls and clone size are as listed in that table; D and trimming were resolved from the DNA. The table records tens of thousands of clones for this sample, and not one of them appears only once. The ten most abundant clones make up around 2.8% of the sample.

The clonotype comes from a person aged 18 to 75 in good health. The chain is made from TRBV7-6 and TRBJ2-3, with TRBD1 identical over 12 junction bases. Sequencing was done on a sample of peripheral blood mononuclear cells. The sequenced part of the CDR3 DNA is TGTGCCAGCAGCCCAGGGACAGGGGGCCTAGATACG. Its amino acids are CASSPGTGGLDT. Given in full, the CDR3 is CASSPGTGGLDTQYF. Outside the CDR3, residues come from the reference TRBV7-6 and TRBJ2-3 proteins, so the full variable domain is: GAGVSQSPRYKVTKRGQDVALRCDPISGHVSLYWYRQALGQGPEFLTYFNYEAQQDKSGLPNDRFSAERPEGSISTLTIQRTEQRDSAMYRCASSPGTGGLDTQYFGPGTRLTVL.